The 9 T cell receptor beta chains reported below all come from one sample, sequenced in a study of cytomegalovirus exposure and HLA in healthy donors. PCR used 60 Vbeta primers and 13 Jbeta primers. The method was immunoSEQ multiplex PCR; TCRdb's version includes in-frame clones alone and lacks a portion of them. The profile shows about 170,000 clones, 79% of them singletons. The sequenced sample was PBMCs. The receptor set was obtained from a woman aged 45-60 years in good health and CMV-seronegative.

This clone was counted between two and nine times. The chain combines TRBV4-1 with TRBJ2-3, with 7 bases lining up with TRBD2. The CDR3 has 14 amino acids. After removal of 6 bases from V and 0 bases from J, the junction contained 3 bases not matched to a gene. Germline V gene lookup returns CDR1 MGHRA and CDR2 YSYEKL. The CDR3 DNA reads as TGCGCCAGCAGGGAGCGGGGTAGCACAGATACGCAGTATTTT. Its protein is CASRERGSTDTQYF.

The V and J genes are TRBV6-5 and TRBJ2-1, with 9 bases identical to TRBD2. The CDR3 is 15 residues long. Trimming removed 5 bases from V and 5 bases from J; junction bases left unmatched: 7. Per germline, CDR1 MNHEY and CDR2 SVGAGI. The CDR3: CASSGAGLAHNEQFF. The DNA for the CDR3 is TGTGCCAGCAGTGGGGCGGGACTAGCCCACAATGAGCAGTTCTTC.

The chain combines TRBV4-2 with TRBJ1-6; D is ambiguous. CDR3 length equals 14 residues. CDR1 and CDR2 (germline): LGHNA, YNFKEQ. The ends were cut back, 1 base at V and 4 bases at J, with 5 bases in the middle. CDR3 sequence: CASSQVRYNSPLHF. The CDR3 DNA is TGTGCCAGCAGCCAAGTGCGGTATAATTCACCCCTCCACTTT.

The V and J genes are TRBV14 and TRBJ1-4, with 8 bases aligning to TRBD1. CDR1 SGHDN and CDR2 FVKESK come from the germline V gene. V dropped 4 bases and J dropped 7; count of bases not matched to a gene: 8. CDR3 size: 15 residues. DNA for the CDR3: TGTGCCAGCAGCCGGGTGACAGGGGCAGGTGAAAAACTGTTTTTT. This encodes CASSRVTGAGEKLFF.

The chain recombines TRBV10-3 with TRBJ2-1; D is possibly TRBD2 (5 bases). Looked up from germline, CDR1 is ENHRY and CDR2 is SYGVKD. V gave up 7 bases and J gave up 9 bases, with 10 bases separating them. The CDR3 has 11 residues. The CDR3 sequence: CAITRGGEQFF. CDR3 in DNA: TGTGCCATCACCCGAGGAGGTGAGCAGTTCTTC.

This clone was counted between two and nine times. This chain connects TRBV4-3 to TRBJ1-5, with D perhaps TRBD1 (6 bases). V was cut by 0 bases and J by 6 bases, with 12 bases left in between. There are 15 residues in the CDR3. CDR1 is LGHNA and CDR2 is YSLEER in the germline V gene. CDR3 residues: CASSQETGRSQPQHF. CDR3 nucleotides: TGCGCCAGCAGCCAAGAAACAGGGCGTTCTCAGCCCCAGCATTTT.

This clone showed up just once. DNA for the CDR3: TGTGCCTGGAGTCCCCGGTTCTCCTCTGGGGCCAACGTCCTGACTTTC. Encoded protein: CAWSPRFSSGANVLTF. The gene calls are TRBV30 and TRBJ2-6; D uncertain. With 2 bases removed from V and 0 bases from J, the gap between germline ends came to 11 bases. Germline V gene lookup returns CDR1 GTSNPN and CDR2 SVGIG (reference sequence). The CDR3 spans 16 residues.

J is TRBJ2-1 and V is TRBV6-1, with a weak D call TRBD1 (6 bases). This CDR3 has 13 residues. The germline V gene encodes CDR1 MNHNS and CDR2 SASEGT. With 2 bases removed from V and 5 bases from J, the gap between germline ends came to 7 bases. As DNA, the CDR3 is TGTGCCAGCAGTGAACAGGGGCACAATGAGCAGTTCTTC. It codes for CASSEQGHNEQFF.

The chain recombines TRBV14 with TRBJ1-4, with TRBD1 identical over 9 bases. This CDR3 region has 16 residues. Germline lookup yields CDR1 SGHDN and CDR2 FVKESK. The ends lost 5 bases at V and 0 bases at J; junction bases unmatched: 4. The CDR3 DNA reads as TGTGCCAGCAGCTTGACAGGGGGTGCAACTAATGAAAAACTGTTTTTT. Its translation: CASSLTGGATNEKLFF.